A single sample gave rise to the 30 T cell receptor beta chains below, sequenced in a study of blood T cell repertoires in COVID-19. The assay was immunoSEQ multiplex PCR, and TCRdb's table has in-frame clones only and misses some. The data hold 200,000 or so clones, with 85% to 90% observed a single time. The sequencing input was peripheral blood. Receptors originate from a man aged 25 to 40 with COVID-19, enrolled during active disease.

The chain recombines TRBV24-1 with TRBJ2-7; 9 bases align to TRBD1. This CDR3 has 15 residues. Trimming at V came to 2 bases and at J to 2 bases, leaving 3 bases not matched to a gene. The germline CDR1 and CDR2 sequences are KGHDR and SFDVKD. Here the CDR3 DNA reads TGTGCCACCAGTGATTCTCGACAGGGGGCCTACGAGCAGTACTTC. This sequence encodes CATSDSRQGAYEQYF.

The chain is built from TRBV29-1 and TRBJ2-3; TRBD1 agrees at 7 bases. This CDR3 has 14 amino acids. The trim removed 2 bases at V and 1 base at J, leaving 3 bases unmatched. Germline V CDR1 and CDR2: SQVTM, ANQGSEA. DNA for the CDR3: TGCAGCGTTGAAAGTGGGACAGGCACAGATACGCAGTATTTT. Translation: CSVESGTGTDTQYF.

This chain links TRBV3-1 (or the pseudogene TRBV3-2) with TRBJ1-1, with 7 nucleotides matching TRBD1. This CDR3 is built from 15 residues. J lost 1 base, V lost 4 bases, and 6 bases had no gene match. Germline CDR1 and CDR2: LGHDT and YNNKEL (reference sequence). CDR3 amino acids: CASSRPGQRNTEAFF. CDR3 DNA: TGTGCCAGCAGCCGCCCGGGACAGAGGAACACTGAAGCTTTCTTT.

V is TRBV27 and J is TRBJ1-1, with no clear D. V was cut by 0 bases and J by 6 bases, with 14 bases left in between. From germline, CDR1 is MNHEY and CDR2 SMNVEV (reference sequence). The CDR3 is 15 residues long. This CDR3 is CASSLSILEGAEAFF. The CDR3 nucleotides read TGTGCCAGCAGTTTATCGATATTAGAGGGCGCTGAAGCTTTCTTT.

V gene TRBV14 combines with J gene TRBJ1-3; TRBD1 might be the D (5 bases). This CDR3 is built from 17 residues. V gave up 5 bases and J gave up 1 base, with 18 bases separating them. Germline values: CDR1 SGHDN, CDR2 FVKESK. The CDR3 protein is CASSVHTYRFSGNTIYF. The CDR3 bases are TGTGCCAGCAGCGTCCATACTTACAGGTTTTCTGGAAACACCATATATTTT.

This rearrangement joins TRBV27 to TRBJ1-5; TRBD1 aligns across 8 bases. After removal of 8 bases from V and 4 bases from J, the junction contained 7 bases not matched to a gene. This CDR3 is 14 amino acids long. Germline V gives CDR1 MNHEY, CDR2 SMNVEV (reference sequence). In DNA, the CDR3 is TGTGCCAGCGGGAAGACAGGGGAGAATCAGCCCCAGCATTTT. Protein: CASGKTGENQPQHF.

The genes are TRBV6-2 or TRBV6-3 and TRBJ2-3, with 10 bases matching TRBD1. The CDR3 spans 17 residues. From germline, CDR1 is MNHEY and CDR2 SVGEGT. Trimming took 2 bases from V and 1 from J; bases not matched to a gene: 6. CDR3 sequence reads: CASSYRVGTGGTDTQYF. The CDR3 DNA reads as TGTGCCAGCAGTTACCGTGTGGGGACAGGGGGCACAGATACGCAGTATTTT.

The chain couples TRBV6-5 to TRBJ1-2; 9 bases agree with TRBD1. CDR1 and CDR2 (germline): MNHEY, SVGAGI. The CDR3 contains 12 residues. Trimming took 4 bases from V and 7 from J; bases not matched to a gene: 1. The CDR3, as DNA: TGTGCCAGCAGTTGGACAGGGGCTGGCTACACCTTC. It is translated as CASSWTGAGYTF.

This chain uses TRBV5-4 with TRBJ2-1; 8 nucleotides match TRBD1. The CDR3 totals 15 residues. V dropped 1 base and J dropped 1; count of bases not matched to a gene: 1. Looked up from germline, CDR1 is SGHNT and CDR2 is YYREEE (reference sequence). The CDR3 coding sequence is TGTGCCAGCAGCTTGACAGGGGGATCCTACAATGAGCAGTTCTTC. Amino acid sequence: CASSLTGGSYNEQFF.

In DNA, the CDR3 is TGTGCCAGTAGTTGGCGGGGGGACCATGAGCAGTTCTTC. Translated: CASSWRGDHEQFF. The chain has TRBV19 and TRBJ2-1, with 8 nucleotides matching TRBD2. The CDR3 totals 13 residues. The germline V gene encodes CDR1 LNHDA and CDR2 SQIVND (reference sequence). V lost 5 bases to trimming and J lost 8 bases; unmatched junction nucleotides: 5.

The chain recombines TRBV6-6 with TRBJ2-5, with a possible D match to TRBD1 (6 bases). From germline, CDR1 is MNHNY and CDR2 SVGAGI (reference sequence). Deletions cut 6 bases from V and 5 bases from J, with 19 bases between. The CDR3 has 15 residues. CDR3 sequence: CASSPWGTSGETQYF. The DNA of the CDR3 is TGTGCCAGCAGCCCTTGGGGGACATCGGGTGAGACCCAGTACTTC.

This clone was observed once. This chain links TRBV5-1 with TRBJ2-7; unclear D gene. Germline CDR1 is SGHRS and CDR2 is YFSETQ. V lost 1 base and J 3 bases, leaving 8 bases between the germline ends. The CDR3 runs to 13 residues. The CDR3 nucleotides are TGCGCCAGCAGCTTGACAGCCAACTACGAGCAGTACTTC. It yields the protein CASSLTANYEQYF.

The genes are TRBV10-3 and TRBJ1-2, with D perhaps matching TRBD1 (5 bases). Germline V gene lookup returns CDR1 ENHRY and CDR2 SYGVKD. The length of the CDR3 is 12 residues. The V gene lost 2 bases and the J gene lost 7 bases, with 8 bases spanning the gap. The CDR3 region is CAISEGQGGYTF. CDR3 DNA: TGTGCCATCAGTGAGGGGCAGGGTGGCTACACCTTC.

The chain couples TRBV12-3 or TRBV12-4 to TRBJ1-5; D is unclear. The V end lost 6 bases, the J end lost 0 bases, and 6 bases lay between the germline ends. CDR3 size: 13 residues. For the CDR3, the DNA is TGTGCCAGCAGCTCTTATAGCAATCAGCCCCAGCATTTT. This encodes CASSSYSNQPQHF.

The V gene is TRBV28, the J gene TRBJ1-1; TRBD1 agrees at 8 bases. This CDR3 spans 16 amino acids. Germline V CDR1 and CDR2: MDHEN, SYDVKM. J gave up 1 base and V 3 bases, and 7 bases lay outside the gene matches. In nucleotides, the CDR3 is TGTGCCAGCAGTTTCGCTCCCGGGACAGGGAACACTGAAGCTTTCTTT. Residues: CASSFAPGTGNTEAFF.

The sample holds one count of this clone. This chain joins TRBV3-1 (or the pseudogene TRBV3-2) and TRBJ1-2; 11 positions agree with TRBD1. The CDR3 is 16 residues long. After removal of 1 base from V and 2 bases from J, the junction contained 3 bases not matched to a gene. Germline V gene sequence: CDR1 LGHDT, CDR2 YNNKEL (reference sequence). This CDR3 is CASSQVGQGVNYGYTF. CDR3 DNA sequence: TGTGCCAGCAGCCAAGTGGGACAGGGGGTCAACTATGGCTACACCTTC.

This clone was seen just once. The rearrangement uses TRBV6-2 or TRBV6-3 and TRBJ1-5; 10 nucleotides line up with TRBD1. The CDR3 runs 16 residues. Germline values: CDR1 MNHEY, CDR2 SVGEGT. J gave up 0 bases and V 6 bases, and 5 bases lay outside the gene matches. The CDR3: CASSPGQGVSNQPQHF. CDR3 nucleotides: TGTGCCAGCAGCCCTGGACAGGGGGTTAGCAATCAGCCCCAGCATTTT.

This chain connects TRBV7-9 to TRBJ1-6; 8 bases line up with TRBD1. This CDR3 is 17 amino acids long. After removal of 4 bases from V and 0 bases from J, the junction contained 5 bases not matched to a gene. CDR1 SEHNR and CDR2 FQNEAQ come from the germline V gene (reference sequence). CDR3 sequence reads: CASSSRDRSSYNSPLHF. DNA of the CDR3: TGTGCCAGCAGCTCACGGGACAGGAGCTCCTATAATTCACCCCTCCACTTT. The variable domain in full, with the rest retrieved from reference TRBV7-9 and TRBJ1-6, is DTGVSQNPRHKITKRGQNVTFRCDPISEHNRLYWYRQTLGQGPEFLTYFQNEAQLEKSRLLSDRFSAERPKGSFSTLEIQRTEQGDSAMYLCASSSRDRSSYNSPLHFGNGTRLTVT.

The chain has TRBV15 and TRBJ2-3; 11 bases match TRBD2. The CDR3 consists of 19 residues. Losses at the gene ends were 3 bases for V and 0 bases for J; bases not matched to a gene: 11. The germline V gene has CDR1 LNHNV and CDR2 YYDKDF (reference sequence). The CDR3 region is CATSSLGLAGPHSTDTQYF. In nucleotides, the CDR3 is TGTGCCACCAGCAGTCTCGGACTAGCGGGCCCGCATAGCACAGATACGCAGTATTTT.

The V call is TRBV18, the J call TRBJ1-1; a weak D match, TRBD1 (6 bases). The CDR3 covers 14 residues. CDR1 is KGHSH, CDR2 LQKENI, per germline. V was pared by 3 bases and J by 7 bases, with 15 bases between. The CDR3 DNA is TGTGCCAGCTCACCTCAGGGGATGGCCCTTGAAGCTTTCTTT. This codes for CASSPQGMALEAFF. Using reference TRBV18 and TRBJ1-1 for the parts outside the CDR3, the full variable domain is NAGVMQNPRHLVRRRGQEARLRCSPMKGHSHVYWYRQLPEEGLKFMVYLQKENIIDESGMPKERFSAEFPKEGPSILRIQQVVRGDSAAYFCASSPQGMALEAFFGQGTRLTVV.

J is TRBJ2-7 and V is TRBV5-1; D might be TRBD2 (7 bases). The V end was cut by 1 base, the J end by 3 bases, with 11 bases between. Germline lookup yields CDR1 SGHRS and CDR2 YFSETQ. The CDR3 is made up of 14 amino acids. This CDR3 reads CASSLTGTNYEQYF. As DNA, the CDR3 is TGCGCCAGCAGCTTGACAGGGACTAACTACGAGCAGTACTTC.

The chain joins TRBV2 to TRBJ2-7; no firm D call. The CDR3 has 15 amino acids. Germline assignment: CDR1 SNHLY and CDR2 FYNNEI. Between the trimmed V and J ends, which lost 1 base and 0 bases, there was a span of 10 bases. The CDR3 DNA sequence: TGTGCCAGCAGTGAAGGGGCCAACTTCTCCTACGAGCAGTACTTC. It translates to CASSEGANFSYEQYF.

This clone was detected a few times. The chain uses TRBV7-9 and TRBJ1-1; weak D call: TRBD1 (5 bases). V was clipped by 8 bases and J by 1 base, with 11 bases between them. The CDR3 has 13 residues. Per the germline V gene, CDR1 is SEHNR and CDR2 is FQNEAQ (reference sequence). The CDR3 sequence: CASCRQQNTEAFF. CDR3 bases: TGTGCCAGCTGCCGACAGCAGAACACTGAAGCTTTCTTT.

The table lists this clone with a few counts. The CDR3, as DNA: TGTGCCAGCAGCCGCGGGAGACTCATCTCCTACAATGAGCAGTTCTTC. As protein: CASSRGRLISYNEQFF. The chain is built from TRBV6-6 and TRBJ2-1, with 7 bases aligning to TRBD2. CDR1 and CDR2 (germline): MNHNY, SVGAGI (reference sequence). This CDR3 is built from 16 residues. After removal of 6 bases from V and 0 bases from J, the junction contained 8 bases not matched to a gene.

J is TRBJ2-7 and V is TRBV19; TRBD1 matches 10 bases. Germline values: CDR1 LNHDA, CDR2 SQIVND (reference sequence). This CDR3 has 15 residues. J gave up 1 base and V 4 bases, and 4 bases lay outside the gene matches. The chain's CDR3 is CASSTPGQGSYEQYF. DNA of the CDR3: TGTGCCAGTAGTACGCCGGGACAGGGGTCCTACGAGCAGTACTTC.

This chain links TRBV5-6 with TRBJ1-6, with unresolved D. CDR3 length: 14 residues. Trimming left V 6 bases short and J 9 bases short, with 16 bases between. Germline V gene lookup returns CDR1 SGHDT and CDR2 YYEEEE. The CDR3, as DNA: TGTGCCAGCACCCCCTGGGGAAGCGGTTCACCCCTCCACTTT. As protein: CASTPWGSGSPLHF.

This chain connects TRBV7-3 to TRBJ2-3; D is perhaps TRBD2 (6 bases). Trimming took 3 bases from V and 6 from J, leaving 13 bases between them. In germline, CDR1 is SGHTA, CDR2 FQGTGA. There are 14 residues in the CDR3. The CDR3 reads CASSFGTSRDTQYF. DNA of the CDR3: TGTGCCAGCAGCTTTGGGACTTCTAGGGATACGCAGTATTTT. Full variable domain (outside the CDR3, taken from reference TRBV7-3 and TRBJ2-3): GAGVSQTPSNKVTEKGKYVELRCDPISGHTALYWYRQSLGQGPEFLIYFQGTGAADDSGLPNDRFFAVRPEGSVSTLKIQRTERGDSAVYLCASSFGTSRDTQYFGPGTRLTVL.

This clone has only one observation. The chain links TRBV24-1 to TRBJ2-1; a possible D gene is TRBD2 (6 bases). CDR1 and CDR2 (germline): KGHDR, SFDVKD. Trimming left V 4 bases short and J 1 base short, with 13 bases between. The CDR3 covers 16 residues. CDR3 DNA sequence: TGTGCCACCAGTGACCGGAGGGCCCGGTCCTACAATGAGCAGTTCTTC. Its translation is CATSDRRARSYNEQFF.

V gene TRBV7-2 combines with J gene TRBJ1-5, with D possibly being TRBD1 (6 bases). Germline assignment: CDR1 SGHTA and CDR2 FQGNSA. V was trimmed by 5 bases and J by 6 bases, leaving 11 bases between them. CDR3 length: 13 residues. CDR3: CASSTQGSQPQHF. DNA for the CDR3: TGTGCCAGCAGCACACAGGGCTCTCAGCCCCAGCATTTT.

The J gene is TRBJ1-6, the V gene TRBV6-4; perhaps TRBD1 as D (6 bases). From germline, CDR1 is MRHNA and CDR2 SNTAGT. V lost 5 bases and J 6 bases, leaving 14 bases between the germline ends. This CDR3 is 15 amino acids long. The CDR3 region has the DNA TGTGCCAGCAGTCCAACAGGGTGGGGTAATTCACCCCTCCACTTT. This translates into CASSPTGWGNSPLHF.